This record concerns one TCR beta chain sequence. Antigen unknown. This sample was taken from a study of STAT5B mutations in CD4+ large granular lymphocyte leukemia. For the study at large: When available, cryopreserved cells underwent CD8+ depletion before CD4+ selection.

Assay: immunoSEQ multiplex PCR; the TCRdb copy retains only in-frame clones and omits some. The sample records roughly 1,400 clones, roughly 78% being singletons. Bead-separated CD4+, CD4+CD8+, CD57+ or CD56+ fractions, or PBMC, were used. From germline, CDR1 is SGHTS and CDR2 YDEGEE. The CDR3 runs to 15 residues. After removal of 4 bases from V and 6 bases from J, the junction contained 9 bases not matched to a gene. Study results and limitations: Patient CD4-sorted repertoires stayed more clonal than healthy ones after leukemic-clone removal.

This rearrangement joins TRBV5-8 to TRBJ2-7, with 11 bases that match TRBD1. This TCR derives from a man in his sixties or seventies with CD4+ T-cell large granular lymphocyte leukemia. Material for sequencing was PBMCs. CDR3 in amino acids: CASSPGQGDLGEQYF. The DNA of the CDR3 is TGTGCCAGCAGCCCGGGACAGGGGGATCTAGGCGAGCAGTACTTC.